Listed below are T cell receptor beta chains from one sample, sequenced in a study of cytomegalovirus exposure and HLA in healthy donors. The data were produced by immunoSEQ multiplex PCR, yet TCRdb's version contains in-frame clones alone and is incomplete. Among a few hundred thousand clones listed, about 70% were seen once. The sample taken for sequencing was PBMCs. These receptors came from a woman aged 25 to 39 in good health and CMV-seronegative. Each CDR3 is given without its conserved first and last residue. Some rows have no size entry. The others give once, few or many, or a class for an expanded clone.

abundance	v_gene	j_gene	CDR3aa
NA	TRBV9	TRBJ2-1	ASSALAGGTYNEQF
once	TRBV2	TRBJ1-1	ASSEDRVKAEAF
NA	TRBV7-2	TRBJ2-1	ASSLGRAGVGSSYNEQF
NA	TRBV6-1	TRBJ2-1	ASTPSGGYNEQF
NA	TRBV5-5	TRBJ2-7	ASTLEGQATYEQY
NA	TRBV18	TRBJ1-3	ASSPGTDGNTIY
NA	TRBV7-8	TRBJ2-4	ASSSLADTAQY
NA	TRBV5-4	TRBJ1-1	ASSFGRGLGDTEAF
NA	TRBV7-8	TRBJ2-3	AISFIRGLAGALDTQY
NA	TRBV7-6	TRBJ1-1	ASSLGGIENTEAF
NA	TRBV30	TRBJ2-7	AWSGSSGRLNEQY
NA	TRBV23-1	TRBJ1-5	ASSQGGGSNQPQH
NA	TRBV2	TRBJ1-1	ASSARTGMAEAF
NA	TRBV11-2	TRBJ1-4	ASSYAGGTDEKLF
NA	TRBV9	TRBJ1-3	ASSSRGLGNTIY
NA	TRBV5-6	TRBJ1-6	ASSRAAGANSPLH
NA	TRBV6-4	TRBJ2-3	ASSASGGAVDTQY
NA	TRBV6-1	TRBJ1-1	ASSYAGTGITEAF
NA	TRBV16	TRBJ2-6	VSSYGTGGVGANVLT
NA	TRBV5-1	TRBJ2-1	ASSLDRALNEQF
NA	TRBV25-1	TRBJ2-7	ASRPGQLEQY
NA	TRBV5-1	TRBJ1-4	ASSLDRTRGEKLF
NA	TRBV5-1	TRBJ2-3	ASTSGLAPVDTQY
few	TRBV18	TRBJ2-1	ASSRPTGVKVEQF
NA	TRBV7-9	TRBJ1-1	ASSLQGASEAF
NA	TRBV11-3	TRBJ2-7	ASSLVASSYEQY
NA	TRBV5-6	TRBJ2-5	ASSRDRQTQY
NA	TRBV19	TRBJ1-5	ATAGTLNQPQH
NA	TRBV4-1	TRBJ1-5	VSSQDSGTGENQPQH
NA	TRBV11-3	TRBJ1-1	ASSPTRRGKAF
few	TRBV7-2	TRBJ1-5	ASSSRVSDQPQH
NA	TRBV7-8	TRBJ2-1	ASSLREAPYNEQF
NA	TRBV5-4	TRBJ2-2	ASSLDGRGGTGELF
NA	TRBV5-1	TRBJ2-1	ASRVDSGGLESSYNEQF